The 32 T cell receptor beta chains below all came from one sample that was sequenced in a study of blood T cell dynamics during melanoma immunotherapy. Some clones are missing from TCRdb's copy, which holds only in-frame ones; the method was immunoSEQ multiplex PCR. The sample carries some 25,000 clones, around 85% recorded once. Time point meaning: pre-treatment baseline. The material sequenced was blood, taken from a patient treated with checkpoint blockade. The source is a human donor with melanoma.

The rearrangement uses TRBV6-6 and TRBJ2-7, with D perhaps being TRBD1 or TRBD2 (6 bases each). This CDR3 region has 14 residues. Looked up from germline, CDR1 is MNHNY and CDR2 is SVGAGI (reference sequence). The ends were cut back, 4 bases at V and 3 bases at J, with 13 bases in the middle. CDR3 in amino acids: CASSSWTAGYEQYF. The CDR3 DNA follows: TGTGCCAGCAGTTCTTGGACAGCGGGCTACGAGCAGTACTTC.

The rearrangement uses TRBV7-6 and TRBJ2-1, with 9 bases matching TRBD1. V dropped 7 bases and J dropped 0; count of bases not matched to a gene: 7. CDR1 and CDR2 (germline): SGHVS, FNYEAQ. The CDR3 is made up of 16 amino acids. The CDR3, as DNA: TGTGCCAGCACCTCCACAGGGGGCAGCTCCTACAATGAGCAGTTCTTC. Translation gives CASTSTGGSSYNEQFF.

V usage is TRBV19 and J usage is TRBJ2-3, with 10 positions matching TRBD2. The ends lost 3 bases at V and 1 base at J; junction bases unmatched: 7. Germline V gene lookup returns CDR1 LNHDA and CDR2 SQIVND (reference sequence). The CDR3 extends over 17 amino acids. CDR3 sequence reads: CASSISGRAWGTDTQYF. The CDR3 DNA reads TGTGCCAGTAGTATCAGCGGGAGGGCCTGGGGCACAGATACGCAGTATTTT.

As concerns this clone: Other DNA sequences in the sample encode the same CDR3. V is TRBV4-1 and J is TRBJ1-4; D uncertain. This CDR3 is 13 amino acids long. V was shortened by 3 bases and J by 7 bases, with 9 bases between the two germline ends. Germline V gene lookup returns CDR1 MGHRA and CDR2 YSYEKL. This CDR3 is CASSQVLGEKLFF. In DNA form, the CDR3 reads TGCGCCAGCAGCCAGGTCCTAGGTGAAAAACTGTTTTTT.

The rearrangement joins TRBV7-2 to TRBJ2-7; D is undetermined. V lost 4 bases and J 4 bases, leaving 20 bases between the germline ends. CDR1 is SGHTA and CDR2 is FQGNSA in the germline V gene. The CDR3 spans 16 residues. CDR3 sequence (DNA): TGTGCCAGCAGCTCTTATTCTAGGGCGGACCTTTACGAGCAGTACTTC. Residues: CASSSYSRADLYEQYF.

The CDR3 DNA follows: TGTGCCAGCGTAGCCCCTGGACAGGCCACTGAAGCTTTCTTT. Amino acids: CASVAPGQATEAFF. V usage is TRBV6-1 and J usage is TRBJ1-1, with 7 bases fitting TRBD1. Per germline, CDR1 MNHNS and CDR2 SASEGT. This CDR3 is 14 amino acids long. J gave up 4 bases and V 8 bases, and 10 bases lay outside the gene matches.

V gene TRBV9 combines with J gene TRBJ1-4; the match to TRBD1 covers 7 bases. From germline, CDR1 is SGDLS and CDR2 YYNGEE. Trimming at V came to 4 bases and at J to 8 bases, leaving 11 bases not matched to a gene. There are 15 residues in the CDR3. The CDR3, as DNA: TGTGCCAGCAGCCCCAATGGGGTAGGGGGCGAAAAACTGTTTTTT. Its translation is CASSPNGVGGEKLFF.

V and J are TRBV27 and TRBJ2-7, with D perhaps matching TRBD1 (5 bases). This CDR3 has 13 amino acids. The germline V gene encodes CDR1 MNHEY and CDR2 SMNVEV (reference sequence). The V end was cut by 3 bases, the J end by 0 bases, with 6 bases between. This CDR3 reads CASSLGRSYEQYF. CDR3 coding DNA: TGTGCCAGCAGTTTGGGGCGCTCCTACGAGCAGTACTTC.

This sequence joins TRBV7-3 and TRBJ1-2; the D is unclear. Germline V gives CDR1 SGHTA, CDR2 FQGTGA. The V end lost 1 base, the J end lost 6 bases, and 18 bases lay between the germline ends. CDR3 size: 16 residues. The CDR3 region is CASSLMAGIPYDGYTF. The DNA for the CDR3 is TGTGCCAGCAGCTTAATGGCCGGCATCCCCTATGATGGCTACACCTTC. The variable domain in full, with the rest retrieved from reference TRBV7-3 and TRBJ1-2, is GAGVSQTPSNKVTEKGKYVELRCDPISGHTALYWYRQSLGQGPEFLIYFQGTGAADDSGLPNDRFFAVRPEGSVSTLKIQRTERGDSAVYLCASSLMAGIPYDGYTFGSGTRLTVV.

The chain uses TRBV28 and TRBJ2-7, with 9 bases that match TRBD1. Looked up from germline, CDR1 is MDHEN and CDR2 is SYDVKM. This CDR3 region has 14 residues. Germline trimming cut 8 bases from V and 2 bases from J; bases unmatched to any gene: 7. CDR3 residues: CASAKGTGPYEQYF. The CDR3 nucleotides read TGTGCCAGCGCGAAAGGGACAGGGCCCTACGAGCAGTACTTC.

CDR3: CASSVGLRAGVRVDTQYF. CDR3 nucleotides: TGTGCCAGCAGCGTAGGGTTAAGAGCGGGAGTTCGGGTGGATACGCAGTATTTT. The chain combines TRBV9 with TRBJ2-3, with TRBD2 matching over 8 bases. Germline values: CDR1 SGDLS, CDR2 YYNGEE. CDR3 length: 18 residues. The V gene end was trimmed by 0 bases and the J gene end by 6 bases; junction bases not matched to a gene: 15.

V usage is TRBV28 and J usage is TRBJ2-4; unclear D gene. Germline V gene data show CDR1 as MDHEN and CDR2 as SYDVKM. Trimming shortened V by 6 bases and J by 7 bases, and 13 bases separated the two germline ends. The length of the CDR3 is 13 residues. Here the CDR3 reads CASSPYPSNIQYF. CDR3 sequence (DNA): TGTGCCAGCAGCCCGTACCCTTCGAACATTCAGTACTTC.

V and J are TRBV7-2 and TRBJ2-1; 13 nucleotides match TRBD2. The CDR3 is 16 amino acids. CDR1 and CDR2 (germline): SGHTA, FQGNSA. V lost 3 bases and J lost 9; bases outside the gene matches: 8. The CDR3 loop is CASSFRGLAGVLEQFF. CDR3 nucleotides: TGTGCCAGCAGCTTTCGAGGACTAGCGGGAGTTCTTGAGCAGTTCTTC.

The rearrangement links TRBV2 to TRBJ2-4, with 9 bases lining up with TRBD1. Germline V CDR1 and CDR2: SNHLY, FYNNEI. The CDR3 has 15 amino acids. With 6 bases clipped from V and 1 base from J, the junction kept 4 bases outside the gene matches. The CDR3 here is CASRGTGKAKNIQYF. CDR3 nucleotide sequence: TGTGCCAGCAGAGGGACAGGGAAGGCCAAAAACATTCAGTACTTC.

J is TRBJ2-6 and V is TRBV12-5; D possibly corresponds to TRBD1 (5 bases). The CDR3 has 18 residues. Germline values: CDR1 LGHNT, CDR2 FRNRAP. V was cut by 5 bases and J by 5 bases, with 22 bases left in between. This CDR3 is CASGAVNAGQSRANVLTF. CDR3 DNA sequence: TGTGCTAGTGGTGCGGTCAATGCAGGACAAAGTCGGGCCAACGTCCTGACTTTC.

This chain connects TRBV5-1 to TRBJ2-3, with 10 bases identical to TRBD2. The CDR3 sequence is 13 residues long. Germline V gene data show CDR1 as SGHRS and CDR2 as YFSETQ. The V and J ends lost 6 bases and 3 bases, in that order; junction bases with no gene match: 1. CDR3 coding DNA: TGCGCCAGCAAACTAGCGGGGACAGATACGCAGTATTTT. It encodes CASKLAGTDTQYF.

This clone was recorded once. This chain uses TRBV5-1 with TRBJ2-5; TRBD2 matches at 11 bases. Germline V CDR1 and CDR2: SGHRS, YFSETQ. The length of the CDR3 is 18 residues. The trim removed 4 bases at V and 5 bases at J, leaving 16 bases unmatched. CDR3: CASSQTLAGGPEGETQYF. CDR3 bases: TGCGCCAGCAGCCAGACGCTAGCGGGAGGTCCTGAGGGGGAGACCCAGTACTTC.

The V call is TRBV7-9, the J call TRBJ2-4, with TRBD1 matching over 7 bases. Germline values: CDR1 SEHNR, CDR2 FQNEAQ (reference sequence). CDR3 size: 14 residues. The V and J ends lost 3 bases and 5 bases, in that order; junction bases with no gene match: 4. DNA for the CDR3: TGTGCCAGCAGCTTCGGGACAGAACAAAACATTCAGTACTTC. Encoded protein: CASSFGTEQNIQYF.

The V gene is TRBV27, the J gene TRBJ1-2; TRBD1 agrees at 9 bases. CDR3 length: 13 residues. The germline V gene encodes CDR1 MNHEY and CDR2 SMNVEV (reference sequence). V dropped 5 bases and J dropped 8; count of bases not matched to a gene: 6. The CDR3 spells CASSEQGARGYTF. For the CDR3, the DNA is TGTGCCAGCAGTGAACAGGGGGCGCGGGGCTACACCTTC.

Only one count was recorded for this clone. J is TRBJ2-2 and V is TRBV9; TRBD1 is a possible D gene (5 bases). Deletions cut 3 bases from V and 4 bases from J, with 19 bases between. Germline V gene lookup returns CDR1 SGDLS and CDR2 YYNGEE. This CDR3 comprises 17 residues. The CDR3 DNA sequence: TGTGCCAGCAGCGACCGACCTGTGGGGCGGCGCACCGGGGAGCTGTTTTTT. It encodes CASSDRPVGRRTGELFF.

The chain has TRBV5-1 and TRBJ2-2; D is unresolved. The V end lost 0 bases, the J end lost 6 bases, and 9 bases lay between the germline ends. The length of the CDR3 is 14 residues. The germline V gene has CDR1 SGHRS and CDR2 YFSETQ. CDR3 sequence: CASSLDVGSGELFF. The CDR3 bases are TGCGCCAGCAGCTTGGATGTCGGGTCCGGGGAGCTGTTTTTT.

This clone was recorded only once. The chain carries TRBV6-4 and TRBJ2-6; D unresolved. CDR1 is MRHNA, CDR2 SNTAGT, per germline. V gave up 0 bases and J gave up 3 bases, with 3 bases separating them. This CDR3 contains 14 residues. CDR3 amino acids: CASSDSVGANVLTF. CDR3 DNA: TGTGCCAGCAGTGACTCGGTTGGGGCCAACGTCCTGACTTTC.

The gene calls are TRBV5-5 and TRBJ1-2; a possible D gene is TRBD1 (6 bases). Germline CDR1 SGHKS, CDR2 YYEKEE (reference sequence). CDR3 length equals 20 residues. V gave up 0 bases and J gave up 4 bases, with 28 bases separating them. This CDR3 is CASSLGGAGGRFNNPYGYTF. CDR3 nucleotides: TGTGCCAGCAGCTTGGGGGGCGCCGGGGGCCGCTTTAATAACCCCTATGGCTACACCTTC.

This chain links TRBV5-1 with TRBJ2-2; maybe TRBD1 (6 bases). Deletions cut 0 bases from V and 6 bases from J, with 6 bases between. CDR3 length: 13 residues. CDR1 and CDR2 (germline): SGHRS, YFSETQ. This chain's CDR3 is CASSLEGAGELFF. As DNA, the CDR3 is TGCGCCAGCAGCTTGGAGGGGGCCGGGGAGCTGTTTTTT.

This clone was detected once. The J gene is TRBJ1-1, the V gene TRBV27, with 8 bases identical to TRBD1. This CDR3 has 16 residues. Trimming cost V 7 bases and J 4 bases; bases outside gene matches: 14. Looked up from germline, CDR1 is MNHEY and CDR2 is SMNVEV (reference sequence). The CDR3 sequence: CASIQWGGQAGTEAFF. CDR3 in DNA: TGTGCCAGCATCCAGTGGGGGGGACAGGCGGGCACTGAAGCTTTCTTT.

This clone showed up just once. The chain carries TRBV6-6 and TRBJ2-7; 8 nucleotides agree with TRBD1. The V and J ends lost 7 bases and 6 bases, in that order; junction bases with no gene match: 11. The CDR3 consists of 14 residues. Germline V gives CDR1 MNHNY, CDR2 SVGAGI (reference sequence). The CDR3 coding sequence is TGTGCCAGCACCCCCGGGACAGGCCTGGGCGAGCAGTACTTC. As protein: CASTPGTGLGEQYF.

The chain employs TRBV7-9 and TRBJ2-1, with unresolved D. Trimming took off 6 bases at V and 3 bases at J, with 18 bases between the two ends. Germline-derived CDR1 and CDR2 are SEHNR and FQNEAQ (reference sequence). There are 16 residues in the CDR3. The CDR3 nucleotides read TGTGCCAGCAGTCCTTACATTATACTACGCTACAATGAGCAGTTCTTC. It translates to CASSPYIILRYNEQFF.

This chain connects TRBV28 to TRBJ1-1; 8 bases align to TRBD1. Losses at the gene ends were 5 bases for V and 3 bases for J; bases not matched to a gene: 8. Germline-derived CDR1 and CDR2 are MDHEN and SYDVKM. The CDR3 consists of 15 residues. Here the CDR3 DNA reads TGTGCCAGCAGTCGGGGTCAGGGGGCCTACACTGAAGCTTTCTTT. Protein sequence: CASSRGQGAYTEAFF.

The V call is TRBV4-1, the J call TRBJ2-5, with 11 nucleotides matching TRBD2. Germline CDR1 MGHRA, CDR2 YSYEKL. This CDR3 has 18 residues. Unmatched junction bases numbered 9, after V lost 3 bases and J lost 0 bases. CDR3 sequence reads: CASSHPGLAAKNQETQYF. The CDR3 nucleotides are TGCGCCAGCAGCCACCCGGGACTAGCGGCAAAAAACCAAGAGACCCAGTACTTC.

V is TRBV5-1 and J is TRBJ2-7; 7 positions match TRBD1. V was clipped by 5 bases and J by 0 bases; unmatched bases: 8. CDR3 length equals 15 residues. Germline V gene data show CDR1 as SGHRS and CDR2 as YFSETQ. The CDR3: CASSFHRGPSYEQYF. The CDR3, as DNA: TGCGCCAGCAGTTTTCACAGGGGCCCCTCCTACGAGCAGTACTTC.

The chain is built from TRBV6-1 and TRBJ2-3; 9 bases match TRBD1. This CDR3 has 18 residues. J was trimmed by 3 bases and V by 3 bases; bases with no gene match: 13. The germline V gene has CDR1 MNHNS and CDR2 SASEGT. DNA for the CDR3: TGTGCCAGCAGTGATCAACCGGGACAGGGACTAAAAACAGATACGCAGTATTTT. Its translation: CASSDQPGQGLKTDTQYF.

This clone was recorded a few times. The chain links TRBV28 to TRBJ2-1, with D possibly matching TRBD1 (5 bases). The CDR3 has 16 amino acids. The ends were cut back, 5 bases at V and 0 bases at J, with 14 bases in the middle. From germline, CDR1 is MDHEN and CDR2 SYDVKM. CDR3 amino acids: CASSTGARGSYNEQFF. In DNA, the CDR3 is TGTGCCAGCAGTACCGGAGCTAGGGGCTCCTACAATGAGCAGTTCTTC.